Below, one TCR beta chain is given with its context. Its target is not known. The data derive from a study of long-term antiretroviral therapy in people with HIV. Notes on the study in general: HIV repertoires spanned narrower CDR3 length ranges than controls. Diversity increased after ART yet remained lower than in transplant donor controls.

Runs used v3.0 of the immunoSEQ assay and were done at survey level. Each sample aimed for about 40,000-50,000 sequenced T-cell genomes. The assay was immunoSEQ multiplex PCR, and TCRdb's table has in-frame clones only and misses some. The data contain 24,000 or so clones, 75% to 90% of them singletons. The V gene's germline CDR1 is LNHDA and CDR2 SQIVND (reference sequence). The CDR3 has 14 amino acids. Trimming cost V 6 bases and J 6 bases, with 16 bases left between them. Specimen: unsorted PBMCs, collected around 4.3 years after starting antiretroviral therapy. This chain uses TRBV19 with TRBJ2-3; D unresolved. The TCR comes from a man aged 25 to 45 with HIV. The CDR3 nucleotides read TGTGCCAGTAGCCCTTCTGACACGTTTGATACGCAGTATTTT. The encoded protein is CASSPSDTFDTQYF. The variable domain in full, with the rest retrieved from reference TRBV19 and TRBJ2-3, is DGGITQSPKYLFRKEGQNVTLSCEQNLNHDAMYWYRQDPGQGLRLIYYSQIVNDFQKGDIAEGYSVSREKKESFPLTVTSAQKNPTAFYLCASSPSDTFDTQYFGPGTRLTVL.